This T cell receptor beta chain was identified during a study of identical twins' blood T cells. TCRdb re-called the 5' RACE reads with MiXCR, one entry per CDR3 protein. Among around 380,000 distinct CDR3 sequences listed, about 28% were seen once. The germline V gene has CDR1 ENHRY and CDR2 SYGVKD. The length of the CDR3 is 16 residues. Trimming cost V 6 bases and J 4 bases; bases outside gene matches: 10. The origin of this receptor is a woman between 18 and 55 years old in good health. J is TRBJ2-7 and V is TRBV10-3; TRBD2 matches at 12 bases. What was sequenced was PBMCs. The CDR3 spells CAIRSSELAGGYEQYF. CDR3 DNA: TGTGCCATCAGGAGCTCCGAACTAGCGGGAGGTTACGAGCAGTACTTC.